The rows below give T cell receptor beta chains drawn from one sample of a study of CD8+CD57+ T cells in acquired aplastic anemia. TCRdb passed the reads through MiXCR, listing each CDR3 protein once. The data hold 150,000 to 200,000 distinct CDR3 sequences, with 40% to 60% observed a single time. Sequencing used sorted CD4+, CD8+, or CD8+CD57+ T cells (not recorded which) from PBMCs. These receptors were obtained from a human donor with aplastic anemia. Both conserved end residues are part of each CDR3. Fields, in order: J gene, V gene, CDR3 protein.

TRBJ2-7 | TRBV24-1 | CATSDSGGAWEQYF
TRBJ2-1 | TRBV7-3 | CASSLIAGGPSYNEQFF
TRBJ2-1 | TRBV24-1 | CATSDRGEREDEQFF
TRBJ2-3 | TRBV2 | CASSSDPRTQYF
TRBJ1-6 | TRBV2 | CASSEGFLGSSYNSPLHF
TRBJ2-5 | TRBV10-3 | CAISERRTGTQETQYF
TRBJ1-6 | TRBV4-3 | CASSQASGGDSPLHF
TRBJ2-7 | TRBV12-5 | CASGFADYEQYF
TRBJ1-2 | TRBV19 | CASSISTAYGYTF
TRBJ2-7 | TRBV6-1 | CASSVDGGSGQGQYF
TRBJ2-3 | TRBV25-1 | CASSEVAGARTDTQYF
TRBJ1-6 | TRBV7-8 | CASSLRLGSDSPLHF
TRBJ2-3 | TRBV4-1 | CASSQEGDPTDTQYF
TRBJ1-5 | TRBV29-1 | CSVAGGKEGQPQHF
TRBJ2-1 | TRBV6-2/TRBV6-3 | CASSYPGQGIYNEQFF
TRBJ1-2 | TRBV10-3 | CAISESLGYTF
TRBJ1-1 | TRBV11-2 | CASSSPPGNTEAFF
TRBJ2-7 | TRBV11-1 | CASAKGAGGRFYEQYF
TRBJ1-2 | TRBV9 | CASSPRPTGGYGYTF
TRBJ2-3 | TRBV7-2 | CASSLAGRVPDTQYF
TRBJ1-6 | TRBV19 | CASGKTGRMSPLHF
TRBJ2-6 | TRBV6-5 | CASSYSRAGANVLTF
TRBJ1-2 | TRBV2 | CASSEGYGYTF
TRBJ1-2 | TRBV11-1 | CASSPSTAGGYTF
TRBJ2-7 | TRBV27 | CASGNRGTGYEQYF
TRBJ1-1 | TRBV10-3 | CATQGGNTEAFF
TRBJ2-2 | TRBV24-1 | CATSDFASGGPGELFF
TRBJ2-3 | TRBV4-2 | CASSQGTSGGADTQYF
TRBJ2-7 | TRBV15 | CATSKDPGWEQYF
TRBJ2-7 | TRBV2 | CASGGGYEQYF
TRBJ1-1 | TRBV6-1 | CASSHRGRAVEAFF
TRBJ2-3 | TRBV7-3 | CASSLTFGGSTDTQYF
TRBJ2-1 | TRBV12-3/TRBV12-4 | CASCLPGTGVHNEQFF
TRBJ1-1 | TRBV15 | CATSRGLTEAFF
TRBJ2-3 | TRBV15 | CATSRDGTLTDTQYF
TRBJ2-5 | TRBV24-1 | CATNDLAGGGTETQYF
TRBJ1-6 | TRBV12-3/TRBV12-4 | CASSLGTSPLHF
TRBJ1-5 | TRBV19 | CASSIVGGNQPQHF
TRBJ2-1 | TRBV19 | CASSLAAVRNEQFF
TRBJ2-5 | TRBV9 | CASSVTGNLHQETQYF
TRBJ2-5 | TRBV24-1 | CATSASGRALGETQYF
TRBJ2-7 | TRBV9 | CASSGNREGSYEQYF
TRBJ2-1 | TRBV29-1 | CSVLERASGNEQFF
TRBJ1-2 | TRBV2 | CARSGQGYGYTF
TRBJ1-1 | TRBV4-2 | CASSSPGEEAFF
TRBJ2-3 | TRBV12-3/TRBV12-4 | CASTPGSRHSTDTQYF
TRBJ2-3 | TRBV4-1 | CASTNGGLAGVFNTQYF
TRBJ2-3 | TRBV7-3 | CASSVSSGDSLYF
TRBJ1-1 | TRBV3-1 | CASSQGWDTEAFF